Given below is one T cell receptor beta chain in context. What it recognizes is unknown. Naivety among CD8 cells was defined by CD45RO negativity and positive CCR7 selection, thereby excluding terminally differentiated effector memory CD45RA+ cells. All donors were healthy HIV-negative adults lacking recent acute infections or vaccinations. These data come from a study of shared clonotypes between healthy human individuals. The CDR3 is 17 residues long. V shed 3 bases and J shed 2 bases, with 22 bases lying between them. Germline V gene sequence: CDR1 GTSNPN, CDR2 SVGIG (reference sequence). Study-level results: With few donors, the genetic and exposure-history diversity represented was limited.

For every subset, genomic DNA was evenly distributed across several immunoSEQ plates. Assay used: immunoSEQ multiplex PCR; TCRdb lists only in-frame clones, some missing. Found here are 1.5 million to 2.5 million clones, 85% to 95% of them singletons; the top ten hold around 1.2%. This chain links TRBV30 with TRBJ2-5, with a possible D match to TRBD1 (5 bases). The clonotype was recovered from a man aged 18 to 30 in good health. The specimen was naive CD8+ T cells sorted from blood. CDR3: CAWRPTAPSGPQETQYF. The CDR3 bases are TGTGCCTGGAGGCCTACGGCCCCCTCAGGGCCTCAAGAGACCCAGTACTTC.